Listed here is a single T cell receptor beta chain. Its target is not known. Expressed TCRB transcripts got sequenced, as all isolated RNA was reverse transcribed. Using immunoSEQ multiplex PCR, the repertoire was profiled, and TCRdb retains in-frame clones only, with some absent. This repertoire shows about 900,000 clones, roughly 15% found once; its top ten account for 0.02% to 0.025%. These data come from a study of beta chain features in type 1 diabetes. Study-wide context: Healthy donors, compared against patients, showed similar age, gender and cell yields. Study-wide findings and caveats: Equally in patients and controls, PCR might preferentially amplify shorter templates. Healthy donors had naive, central memory and Treg TCRB repertoires that appeared less similar than those seen among patients.

V was shortened by 6 bases and J by 2 bases, with 12 bases between the two germline ends. The CDR3 totals 14 residues. The germline CDR1 and CDR2 sequences are PRHDT and FYEKMQ (reference sequence). The chain recombines TRBV13 with TRBJ2-3; perhaps TRBD1 as D (5 bases). The sequenced sample was naive CD4+ T cells from blood. The sequence was obtained from a woman younger than 35 in good health. CDR3 amino acids: CASRRGSLTDTQYF. CDR3 DNA sequence: TGTGCCAGCAGAAGGGGATCTCTCACAGATACGCAGTATTTT.